Presented here are 9 T cell receptor beta chains from one specimen sequenced in a study of cytomegalovirus exposure and HLA in healthy donors. Both 60 Vbeta primers and 13 Jbeta primers went into the PCR. Sequencing used immunoSEQ multiplex PCR; TCRdb keeps in-frame clones, though not all of them. Of about 140,000 clones in the sample, approximately 71% were seen once. The sample taken for sequencing was PBMCs. The receptors were gathered from a man aged 35 to 55 in good health and CMV-seronegative.

This clone was detected a few times. This same CDR3 is encoded by further DNA sequences in the sample. V usage is TRBV29-1 and J usage is TRBJ1-5; TRBD1 agrees at 7 bases. Per germline, CDR1 SQVTM and CDR2 ANQGSEA. The CDR3 is made up of 13 amino acids. Unmatched junction bases numbered 4, after V lost 6 bases and J lost 2 bases. The CDR3 coding sequence is TGCAGCGTCCGAGGACAGGGCAATCAGCCCCAGCATTTT. Its protein product is CSVRGQGNQPQHF. The variable domain in full, with the rest retrieved from reference TRBV29-1 and TRBJ1-5, is SAVISQKPSRDICQRGTSLTIQCQVDSQVTMMFWYRQQPGQSLTLIATANQGSEATYESGFVIDKFPISRPNLTFSTLTVSNMSPEDSSIYLCSVRGQGNQPQHFGDGTRLSIL.

J is TRBJ2-3 and V is TRBV9, with 9 nucleotides matching TRBD2. Germline V gene data show CDR1 as SGDLS and CDR2 as YYNGEE. J lost 4 bases, V lost 0 bases, and 6 bases had no gene match. CDR3 length: 16 residues. The CDR3 region has the DNA TGTGCCAGCAGCGTAGAAGGGCGGGGGGGCGCAGATACGCAGTATTTT. Translating gives CASSVEGRGGADTQYF.

The CDR3 spells CASSPRVGNQPQHF. The CDR3, as DNA: TGTGCCAGCAGTCCACGGGTTGGCAATCAGCCCCAGCATTTT. The rearrangement links TRBV5-8 to TRBJ1-5, with D uncertain. Per the germline V gene, CDR1 is SGHTS and CDR2 is YDEGEE. Trimming stripped 5 bases from V and 2 bases from J, with 11 bases between. The CDR3 runs to 14 residues.

The chain joins TRBV7-8 to TRBJ2-7; the match to TRBD1 covers 9 bases. Germline CDR1 and CDR2: SGHVS and FQNEAQ. The J segment lost 11 bases and the V segment lost 5 bases, leaving 13 bases of the junction unmatched. The CDR3 consists of 14 residues. The CDR3: CASSTGGDKPEKYF. Here the CDR3 DNA reads TGTGCCAGCAGCACAGGGGGCGATAAACCAGAAAAGTACTTC.

V usage is TRBV28 and J usage is TRBJ2-1; 8 bases are shared with TRBD2. CDR1 is MDHEN and CDR2 is SYDVKM in the germline V gene. Germline trimming cut 2 bases from V and 0 bases from J; bases unmatched to any gene: 6. The CDR3 covers 17 residues. DNA for the CDR3: TGTGCCAGCAGTTTAGCCCTCCGGGGGGGCTCCTACAATGAGCAGTTCTTC. Residues: CASSLALRGGSYNEQFF.

The chain combines TRBV5-1 with TRBJ2-7; 14 nucleotides line up with TRBD2. Looked up from germline, CDR1 is SGHRS and CDR2 is YFSETQ. With V trimmed by 8 bases and J by 0 bases, 22 bases remained unmatched. This CDR3 has 21 amino acids. The chain's CDR3 is CASTFRPRGLAGGTNSYEQYF. In DNA form, the CDR3 reads TGCGCCAGTACCTTCCGCCCTCGTGGACTAGCGGGGGGCACCAACTCCTACGAGCAGTACTTC.

The chain employs TRBV13 and TRBJ2-1; 10 bases are shared with TRBD2. Germline loops: CDR1 PRHDT, CDR2 FYEKMQ (reference sequence). The ends lost 5 bases at V and 4 bases at J; junction bases unmatched: 8. CDR3 length equals 16 residues. CDR3 coding DNA: TGTGCCAGCAGCCCATCACTAGCGGGGTCATACAATGAGCAGTTCTTC. Encoded protein: CASSPSLAGSYNEQFF.

Of note for this clone: Additional DNA sequences in this sample encode the identical CDR3. This chain links TRBV7-9 with TRBJ1-2, with D unresolved. V lost 2 bases, J lost 0 bases, and 4 bases lay in between. Per the germline V gene, CDR1 is SEHNR and CDR2 is FQNEAQ (reference sequence). The CDR3 loop spans 13 amino acids. Here the CDR3 DNA reads TGTGCCAGCAGCTTACTCGCTAACTATGGCTACACCTTC. The encoded protein is CASSLLANYGYTF. The full variable domain, with the rest looked up from reference TRBV7-9 and TRBJ1-2, is DTGVSQNPRHKITKRGQNVTFRCDPISEHNRLYWYRQTLGQGPEFLTYFQNEAQLEKSRLLSDRFSAERPKGSFSTLEIQRTEQGDSAMYLCASSLLANYGYTFGSGTRLTVV.

The chain is built from TRBV15 and TRBJ2-1; possible D gene TRBD2, 6 bases. The CDR3 totals 13 residues. Germline CDR1 is LNHNV and CDR2 is YYDKDF (reference sequence). V dropped 5 bases and J dropped 13 bases, with 18 bases sitting between them. Here the CDR3 DNA reads TGTGCCACCAGCGCCCGACGGGGAGGCCAACAGTTCTTC. This encodes CATSARRGGQQFF.